Following are 22 T cell receptor beta chains from one sample sequenced in a study of blood T cell repertoires in COVID-19. Some clones are missing from TCRdb's copy, which holds only in-frame ones; the method was immunoSEQ multiplex PCR. This table has fewer than 250,000 clones, more than 70% appearing once. Material for sequencing was peripheral blood. Receptors were obtained from a woman aged 55-69 years with acute or convalescent COVID-19.

This rearrangement joins TRBV7-3 to TRBJ2-1; the D is unclear. This CDR3 has 14 amino acids. With 4 bases removed from V and 10 bases from J, the gap between germline ends came to 17 bases. Germline values: CDR1 SGHTA, CDR2 FQGTGA. This CDR3 is CASSSQEVSREQFF. CDR3 sequence (DNA): TGTGCCAGCAGCTCCCAAGAGGTGAGTCGGGAGCAGTTCTTC.

V usage is TRBV6-6 and J usage is TRBJ2-2; the D gene is possibly TRBD2 (5 bases). Trimming left V 0 bases short and J 5 bases short, with 13 bases between. Germline V gene lookup returns CDR1 MNHNY and CDR2 SVGAGI (reference sequence). The CDR3 is made up of 16 amino acids. CDR3 amino acids: CASSYSEGGPTGELFF. Here the CDR3 DNA reads TGTGCCAGCAGTTACTCCGAGGGCGGGCCAACCGGGGAGCTGTTTTTT.

This chain links TRBV27 with TRBJ1-2, with a weak D call TRBD1 (5 bases). Trimming cost V 1 base and J 0 bases, with 12 bases left between them. Germline V gene sequence: CDR1 MNHEY, CDR2 SMNVEV (reference sequence). This CDR3 is built from 16 residues. Here the CDR3 DNA reads TGTGCCAGCAGTTTATACGGACATACGGCTAACTATGGCTACACCTTC. As protein: CASSLYGHTANYGYTF.

The chain links TRBV27 to TRBJ1-6; D possibly corresponds to TRBD1 (6 bases). The CDR3 has 15 residues. V was trimmed by 6 bases and J by 8 bases, leaving 17 bases between them. CDR1 and CDR2 (germline): MNHEY, SMNVEV (reference sequence). The chain's CDR3 is CASRERQGWDSPLHF. Here the CDR3 DNA reads TGTGCCAGCAGAGAGAGGCAGGGGTGGGATTCACCCCTCCACTTT.

The chain carries TRBV7-8 and TRBJ2-3; TRBD2 aligns across 7 bases. J was trimmed by 0 bases and V by 3 bases; bases with no gene match: 9. Germline CDR1 reads SGHVS; CDR2 reads FQNEAQ. The CDR3 runs to 17 residues. CDR3 protein: CASSFPRGSGSTDTQYF. CDR3 DNA: TGTGCCAGCAGCTTTCCCCGCGGTAGCGGGAGCACAGATACGCAGTATTTT.

In its sample, this clone was seen once. The rearrangement joins TRBV30 to TRBJ1-5, with TRBD1 as a possible D gene (6 bases). The V gene lost 3 bases and the J gene lost 1 base, with 13 bases spanning the gap. The CDR3 totals 15 residues. CDR1 GTSNPN and CDR2 SVGIG come from the germline V gene (reference sequence). This CDR3 is CAWSLHGQSNQPQHF. For the CDR3, the DNA is TGTGCCTGGAGCCTACACGGACAGAGCAATCAGCCCCAGCATTTT. The full variable domain, rest sourced from reference TRBV30 and TRBJ1-5, is SQTIHQWPATLVQPVGSPLSLECTVEGTSNPNLYWYRQAAGRGLQLLFYSVGIGQISSEVPQNLSASRPQDRQFILSSKKLLLSDSGFYLCAWSLHGQSNQPQHFGDGTRLSIL.

The chain recombines TRBV5-1 with TRBJ1-4; 12 nucleotides match TRBD1. CDR1 is SGHRS, CDR2 YFSETQ, per germline. The CDR3 is 15 residues long. J was trimmed by 7 bases and V by 0 bases; bases with no gene match: 1. The DNA for the CDR3 is TGCGCCAGCAGCTTGGAGGGACAGGGGGCTGAAAAACTGTTTTTT. It encodes CASSLEGQGAEKLFF.

The chain employs TRBV27 and TRBJ2-1; D not certain. There are 15 residues in the CDR3. Deletions cut 2 bases from V and 11 bases from J, with 19 bases between. Germline CDR1 MNHEY, CDR2 SMNVEV (reference sequence). This CDR3 reads CASSLILAGNSQQFF. As DNA, the CDR3 is TGTGCCAGCAGTTTAATCCTGGCTGGAAATAGCCAGCAGTTCTTC.

The chain links TRBV6-5 to TRBJ1-2; D not resolved. Germline V gene data show CDR1 as MNHEY and CDR2 as SVGAGI. This CDR3 comprises 14 residues. V lost 7 bases and J lost 1, with 13 bases in between. CDR3 residues: CASKHDGFNYGYTF. CDR3 DNA sequence: TGTGCCAGCAAACACGACGGGTTTAACTATGGCTACACCTTC.

The rearrangement uses TRBV5-4 and TRBJ2-3; 8 bases match TRBD1. Trimming took 2 bases from V and 1 from J; bases not matched to a gene: 6. This CDR3 comprises 16 residues. The germline V gene encodes CDR1 SGHNT and CDR2 YYREEE (reference sequence). CDR3 in DNA: TGTGCCAGCAGCTTCACAGGGGGTTCAGGCACAGATACGCAGTATTTT. Protein product: CASSFTGGSGTDTQYF.

The rearrangement uses TRBV15 and TRBJ2-2; the D is unclear. The CDR3 is 15 residues long. Per the germline V gene, CDR1 is LNHNV and CDR2 is YYDKDF (reference sequence). V gave up 0 bases and J gave up 4 bases, with 9 bases separating them. The chain's CDR3 is CATSRDYSSTGELFF. The CDR3, as DNA: TGTGCCACCAGCAGAGATTACAGCTCCACCGGGGAGCTGTTTTTT.

This clone came up a few times. The genes are TRBV5-1 and TRBJ1-1, with a possible D match to TRBD1 (5 bases). Trimming shortened V by 0 bases and J by 0 bases, and 12 bases separated the two germline ends. Germline CDR1 is SGHRS and CDR2 is YFSETQ. This CDR3 is built from 16 residues. The CDR3: CASSLAQGVMNTEAFF. The CDR3 DNA follows: TGCGCCAGCAGCTTGGCCCAGGGCGTCATGAACACTGAAGCTTTCTTT.

V and J are TRBV2 and TRBJ1-5; D call uncertain. The CDR3 extends over 16 amino acids. CDR1 is SNHLY and CDR2 is FYNNEI in the germline V gene. Trimming pared 4 bases from V and 3 bases from J, leaving 16 bases between. CDR3 region: CASSVRMTGINQPQHF. CDR3 coding DNA: TGTGCCAGCAGTGTTAGAATGACGGGGATCAATCAGCCCCAGCATTTT.

J is TRBJ2-1 and V is TRBV24-1, with D possibly TRBD2 on 5 matching bases. Germline lookup yields CDR1 KGHDR and CDR2 SFDVKD. This CDR3 spans 14 amino acids. Trimming pared 10 bases from V and 0 bases from J, leaving 12 bases between. The CDR3 loop is CATGLLSSYNEQFF. In DNA form, the CDR3 reads TGTGCCACTGGACTCCTAAGCTCCTACAATGAGCAGTTCTTC.

The chain employs TRBV7-2 and TRBJ2-1; D gene ambiguous. V was pared by 5 bases and J by 10 bases, with 12 bases between. The CDR3 extends over 12 amino acids. In germline, CDR1 is SGHTA, CDR2 FQGNSA. The CDR3 DNA follows: TGTGCCAGCAGCCCGATTATTGCGGAGCAGTTCTTC. It encodes CASSPIIAEQFF.

This CDR3 is CASSPTGGNEQFF. CDR3 in DNA: TGTGCCAGCAGCCCGACAGGGGGCAATGAGCAGTTCTTC. The chain couples TRBV7-9 to TRBJ2-1, with 9 bases identical to TRBD1. CDR1 is SEHNR, CDR2 FQNEAQ, per germline (reference sequence). J lost 6 bases, V lost 5 bases, and 2 bases had no gene match. This CDR3 spans 13 amino acids.

The chain has TRBV13 and TRBJ2-1, with a tentative D call TRBD1 (5 bases). There are 16 residues in the CDR3. The V end lost 2 bases, the J end lost 4 bases, and 15 bases lay between the germline ends. Germline-derived CDR1 and CDR2 are PRHDT and FYEKMQ (reference sequence). The CDR3 reads CASSLTSGIGYNEQFF. CDR3 in DNA: TGTGCCAGCAGCTTAACGTCAGGGATCGGTTACAATGAGCAGTTCTTC.

The chain combines TRBV9 with TRBJ2-7; TRBD2 matches at 7 bases. In germline, CDR1 is SGDLS, CDR2 YYNGEE. Trimming removed 2 bases from V and 2 bases from J; junction bases left unmatched: 13. The CDR3 spans 17 residues. Here the CDR3 reads CASSVGERGVGTYEQYF. The CDR3 DNA is TGTGCCAGCAGCGTTGGTGAGCGGGGAGTAGGTACCTACGAGCAGTACTTC.

This chain uses TRBV19 with TRBJ2-2; D is perhaps TRBD1 (6 bases). Germline V gives CDR1 LNHDA, CDR2 SQIVND (reference sequence). V dropped 1 base and J dropped 6 bases, with 9 bases sitting between them. This CDR3 comprises 14 residues. CDR3 sequence (DNA): TGTGCCAGTAGTATAGGGGCAGGGGCCGGGGAGCTGTTTTTT. Its translation: CASSIGAGAGELFF.

This sequence joins TRBV5-4 and TRBJ1-6, with D tentatively TRBD1 (5 bases). V shed 4 bases and J shed 6 bases, with 11 bases lying between them. CDR1 and CDR2 from the germline V gene are SGHNT and YYREEE (reference sequence). The CDR3 is made up of 14 amino acids. CDR3 sequence (DNA): TGTGCCAGCAGCGGGGCGAATACTAATTCACCCCTCCACTTT. This encodes CASSGANTNSPLHF.

This chain connects TRBV9 to TRBJ2-3; tentative D call: TRBD1 (6 bases). The CDR3 is 15 residues long. Germline CDR1 is SGDLS and CDR2 is YYNGEE. Trimming left V 2 bases short and J 3 bases short, with 13 bases between. The CDR3 coding sequence is TGTGCCAGCAGCGTCGAAGGGGGAAGGACAGATACGCAGTATTTT. Its translation is CASSVEGGRTDTQYF.

This chain uses TRBV10-3 with TRBJ2-1, with D hard to call. This CDR3 is built from 15 residues. The V gene lost 3 bases and the J gene lost 4 bases, with 13 bases spanning the gap. From germline, CDR1 is ENHRY and CDR2 SYGVKD. The CDR3 loop reads CAISEARAPYNEQFF. As DNA, the CDR3 is TGTGCCATCAGTGAAGCTAGAGCCCCTTACAATGAGCAGTTCTTC.